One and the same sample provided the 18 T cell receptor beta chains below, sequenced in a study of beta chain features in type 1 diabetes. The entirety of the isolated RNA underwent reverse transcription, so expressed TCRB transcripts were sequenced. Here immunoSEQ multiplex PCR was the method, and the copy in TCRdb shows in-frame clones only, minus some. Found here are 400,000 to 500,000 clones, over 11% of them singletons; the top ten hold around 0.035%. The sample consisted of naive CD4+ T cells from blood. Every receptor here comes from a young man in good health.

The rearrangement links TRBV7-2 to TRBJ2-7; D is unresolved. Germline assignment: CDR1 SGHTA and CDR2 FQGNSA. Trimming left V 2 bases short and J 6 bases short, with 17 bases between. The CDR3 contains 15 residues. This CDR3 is CASSLSVGKMSEQYF. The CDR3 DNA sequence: TGTGCCAGCAGCTTATCGGTAGGGAAGATGAGCGAGCAGTACTTC.

Here the CDR3 reads CASSATGFWETQYF. CDR3 nucleotide sequence: TGTGCCAGCAGCGCGACAGGGTTCTGGGAGACCCAGTACTTC. This rearrangement joins TRBV7-2 to TRBJ2-5; 7 bases line up with TRBD1. The CDR3 extends over 14 amino acids. V was pared by 5 bases and J by 5 bases, with 8 bases of the junction left unmatched. CDR1 is SGHTA and CDR2 is FQGNSA in the germline V gene.

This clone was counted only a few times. CDR3 amino acids: CASSLGQHQETQYF. DNA of the CDR3: TGTGCCAGCAGCTTGGGACAGCACCAAGAGACCCAGTACTTC. The rearrangement links TRBV7-2 to TRBJ2-5; 7 nucleotides align to TRBD1. This CDR3 spans 14 amino acids. Germline values: CDR1 SGHTA, CDR2 FQGNSA. Trimming at V came to 3 bases and at J to 0 bases, leaving 1 base not matched to a gene.

The DNA for the CDR3 is TGTGCCAGCAGTTACTCTAGGGAAGTTAACTATGGCTACACCTTC. Its protein product is CASSYSREVNYGYTF. The chain combines TRBV6-5 with TRBJ1-2; D uncertain. The V end was cut by 0 bases, the J end by 1 base, with 9 bases between. Per germline, CDR1 MNHEY and CDR2 SVGAGI. The CDR3 spans 15 residues.

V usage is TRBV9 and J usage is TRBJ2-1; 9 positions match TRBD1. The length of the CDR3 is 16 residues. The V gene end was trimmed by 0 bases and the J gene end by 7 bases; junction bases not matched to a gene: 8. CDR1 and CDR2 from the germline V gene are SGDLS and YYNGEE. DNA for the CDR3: TGTGCCAGCAGCGTAGATTATGGACAGGGGAGGAATGAGCAGTTCTTC. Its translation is CASSVDYGQGRNEQFF.

In DNA, the CDR3 is TGCGCCAGCAGCCAAGACGAGCTCTCTGGGGCCAACGTCCTGACTTTC. This sequence encodes CASSQDELSGANVLTF. The chain combines TRBV4-1 with TRBJ2-6; D gene uncertain. This CDR3 spans 16 amino acids. Germline V gives CDR1 MGHRA, CDR2 YSYEKL. V lost 0 bases to trimming and J lost 0 bases, with 6 bases between them.

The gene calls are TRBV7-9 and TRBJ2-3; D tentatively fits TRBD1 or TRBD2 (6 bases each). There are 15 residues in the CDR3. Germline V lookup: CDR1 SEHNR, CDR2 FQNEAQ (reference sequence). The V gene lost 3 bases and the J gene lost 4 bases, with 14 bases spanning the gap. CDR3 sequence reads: CASSFSGRGPDTQYF. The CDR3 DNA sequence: TGTGCCAGCAGCTTTTCCGGTCGGGGGCCAGATACGCAGTATTTT.

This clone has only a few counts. CDR3 amino acids: CASSQSGLVETQYF. The CDR3 DNA is TGCGCCAGCAGCCAGTCTGGGCTGGTTGAGACCCAGTACTTC. The V gene is TRBV4-1, the J gene TRBJ2-5; D not resolved. The CDR3 is 14 amino acids. V dropped 3 bases and J dropped 5 bases, with 13 bases sitting between them. CDR1 MGHRA and CDR2 YSYEKL come from the germline V gene.

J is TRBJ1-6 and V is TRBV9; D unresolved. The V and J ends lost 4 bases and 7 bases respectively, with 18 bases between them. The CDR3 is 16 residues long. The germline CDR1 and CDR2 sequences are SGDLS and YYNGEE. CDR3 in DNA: TGTGCCAGCAGCCCCCAACCCTTAGGTGACAATTCACCCCTCCACTTT. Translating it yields CASSPQPLGDNSPLHF.

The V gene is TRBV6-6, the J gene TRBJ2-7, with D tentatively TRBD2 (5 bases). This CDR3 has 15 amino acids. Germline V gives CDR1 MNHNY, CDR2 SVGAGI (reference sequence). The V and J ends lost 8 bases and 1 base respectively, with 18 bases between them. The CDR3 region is CASSTRRGNSYEQYF. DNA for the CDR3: TGTGCCAGCTCCACTCGTCGGGGTAATTCCTACGAGCAGTACTTC.

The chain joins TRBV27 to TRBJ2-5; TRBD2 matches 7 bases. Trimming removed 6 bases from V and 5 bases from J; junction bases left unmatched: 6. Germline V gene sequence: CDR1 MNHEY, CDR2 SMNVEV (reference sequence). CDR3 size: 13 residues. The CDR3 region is CASRPTSVETQYF. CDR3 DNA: TGTGCCAGCAGACCTACTAGCGTGGAGACCCAGTACTTC.

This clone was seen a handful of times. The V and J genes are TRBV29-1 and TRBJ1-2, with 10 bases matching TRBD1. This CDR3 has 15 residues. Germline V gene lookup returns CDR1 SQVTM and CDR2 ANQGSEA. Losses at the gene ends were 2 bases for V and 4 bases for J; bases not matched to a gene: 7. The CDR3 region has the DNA TGCAGCGTTGAACCCGGGACAGGGGTCCCCTATGGCTACACCTTC. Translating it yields CSVEPGTGVPYGYTF.

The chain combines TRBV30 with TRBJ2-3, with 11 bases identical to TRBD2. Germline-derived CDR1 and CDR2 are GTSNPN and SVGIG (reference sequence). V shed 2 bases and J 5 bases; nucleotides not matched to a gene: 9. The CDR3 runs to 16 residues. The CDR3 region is CAWSLALAGDQDTQYF. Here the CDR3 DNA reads TGTGCCTGGAGTCTAGCACTAGCGGGAGATCAAGATACGCAGTATTTT.

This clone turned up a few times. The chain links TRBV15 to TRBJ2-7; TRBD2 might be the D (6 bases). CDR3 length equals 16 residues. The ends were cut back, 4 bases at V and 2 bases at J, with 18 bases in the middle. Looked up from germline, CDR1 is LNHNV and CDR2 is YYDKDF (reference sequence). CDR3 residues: CATSTVIPGLTYEQYF. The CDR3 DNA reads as TGTGCCACCAGCACGGTGATCCCGGGACTTACCTACGAGCAGTACTTC. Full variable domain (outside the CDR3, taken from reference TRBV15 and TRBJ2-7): DAMVIQNPRYQVTQFGKPVTLSCSQTLNHNVMYWYQQKSSQAPKLLFHYYDKDFNNEADTPDNFQSRRPNTSFCFLDIRSPGLGDTAMYLCATSTVIPGLTYEQYFGPGTRLTVT.

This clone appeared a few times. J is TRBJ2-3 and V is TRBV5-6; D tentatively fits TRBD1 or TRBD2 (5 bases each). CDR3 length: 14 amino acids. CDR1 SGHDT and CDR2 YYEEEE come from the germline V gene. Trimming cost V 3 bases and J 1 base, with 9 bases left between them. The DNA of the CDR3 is TGTGCCAGCAGCTACCGGGACGGCACAGATACGCAGTATTTT. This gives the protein CASSYRDGTDTQYF.

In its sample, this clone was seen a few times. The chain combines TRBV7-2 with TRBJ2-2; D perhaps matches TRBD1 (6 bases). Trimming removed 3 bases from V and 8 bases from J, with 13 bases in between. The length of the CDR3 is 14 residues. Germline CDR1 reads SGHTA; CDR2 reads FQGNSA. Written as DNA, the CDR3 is TGTGCCAGCAGCTTCCGCAGGGGAGCTGGGGAGCTGTTTTTT. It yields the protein CASSFRRGAGELFF.

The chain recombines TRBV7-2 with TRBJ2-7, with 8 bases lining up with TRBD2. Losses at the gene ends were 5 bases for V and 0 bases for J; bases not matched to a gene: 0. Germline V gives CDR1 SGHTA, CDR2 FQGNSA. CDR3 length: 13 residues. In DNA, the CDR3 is TGTGCCAGCAGCCGGGGGGGCTCCTACGAGCAGTACGTC. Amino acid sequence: CASSRGGSYEQYV.

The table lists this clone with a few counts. The CDR3 DNA sequence: TGTGCCAGTAGTATGGGCCATACGGGACGTGGGGAAAAACTGTTTTTT. Translating it yields CASSMGHTGRGEKLFF. The chain uses TRBV19 and TRBJ1-4; weak D call: TRBD1 (5 bases). This CDR3 is 16 amino acids long. V was shortened by 3 bases and J by 8 bases, with 19 bases between the two germline ends. The germline gives CDR1 LNHDA, CDR2 SQIVND (reference sequence).